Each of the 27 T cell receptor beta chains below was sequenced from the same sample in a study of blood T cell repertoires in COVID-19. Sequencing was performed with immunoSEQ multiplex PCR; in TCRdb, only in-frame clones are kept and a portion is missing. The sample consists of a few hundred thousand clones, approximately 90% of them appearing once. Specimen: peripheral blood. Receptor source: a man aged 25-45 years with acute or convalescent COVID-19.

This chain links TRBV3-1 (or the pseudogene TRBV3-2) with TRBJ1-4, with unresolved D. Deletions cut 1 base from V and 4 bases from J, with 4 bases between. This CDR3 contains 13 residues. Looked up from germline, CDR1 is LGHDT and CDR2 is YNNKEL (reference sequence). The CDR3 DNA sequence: TGTGCCAGCAGCCAAGGGCTTAATGAAAAACTGTTTTTT. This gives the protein CASSQGLNEKLFF.

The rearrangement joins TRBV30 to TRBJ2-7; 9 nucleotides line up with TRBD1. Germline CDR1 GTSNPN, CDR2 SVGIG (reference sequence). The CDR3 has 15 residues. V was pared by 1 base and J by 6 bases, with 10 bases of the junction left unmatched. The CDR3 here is CAWSAWTGVGGEQYF. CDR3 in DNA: TGTGCCTGGAGTGCGTGGACAGGGGTGGGAGGCGAGCAGTACTTC.

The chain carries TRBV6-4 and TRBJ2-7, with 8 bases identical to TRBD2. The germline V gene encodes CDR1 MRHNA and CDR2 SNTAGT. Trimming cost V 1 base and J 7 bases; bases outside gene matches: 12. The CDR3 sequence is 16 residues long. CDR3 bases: TGTGCCAGCAGTGACTATCGGAGGAATAGCGGGGTGGAGCAGTACTTC. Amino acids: CASSDYRRNSGVEQYF.

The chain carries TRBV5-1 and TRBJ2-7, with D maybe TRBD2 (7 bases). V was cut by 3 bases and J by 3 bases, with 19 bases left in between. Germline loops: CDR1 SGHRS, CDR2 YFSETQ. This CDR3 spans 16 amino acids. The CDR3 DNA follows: TGCGCCAGCAGCTGGAGGGGGGGCCAGAGAGACTACGAGCAGTACTTC. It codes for CASSWRGGQRDYEQYF.

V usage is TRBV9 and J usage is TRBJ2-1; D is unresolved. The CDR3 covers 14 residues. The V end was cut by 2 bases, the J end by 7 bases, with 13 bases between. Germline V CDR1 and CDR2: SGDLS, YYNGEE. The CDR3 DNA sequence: TGTGCCAGCAGCGTGACTGCACAAGCGAATGAGCAGTTCTTC. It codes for CASSVTAQANEQFF.

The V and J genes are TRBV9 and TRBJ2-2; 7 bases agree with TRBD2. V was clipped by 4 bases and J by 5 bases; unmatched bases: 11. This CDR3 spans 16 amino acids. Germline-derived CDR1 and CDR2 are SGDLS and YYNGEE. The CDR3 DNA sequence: TGTGCCAGCAGCTCACGGGGGGAGATGATGACCGGGGAGCTGTTTTTT. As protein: CASSSRGEMMTGELFF.

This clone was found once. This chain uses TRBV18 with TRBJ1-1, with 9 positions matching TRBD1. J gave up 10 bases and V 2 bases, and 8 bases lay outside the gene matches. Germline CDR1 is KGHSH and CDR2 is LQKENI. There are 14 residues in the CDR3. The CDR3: CASSPGDETGGAFF. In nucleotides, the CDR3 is TGTGCCAGCTCACCAGGAGATGAGACAGGGGGAGCTTTCTTT.

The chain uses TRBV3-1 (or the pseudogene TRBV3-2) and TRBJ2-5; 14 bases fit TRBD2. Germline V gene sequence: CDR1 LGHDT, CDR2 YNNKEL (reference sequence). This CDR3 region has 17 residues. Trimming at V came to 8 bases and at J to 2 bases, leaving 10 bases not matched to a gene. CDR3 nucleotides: TGTGCCAGCCGCAGGAAAGGACTAGCGGGAGGTCAAGAGACCCAGTACTTC. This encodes CASRRKGLAGGQETQYF.

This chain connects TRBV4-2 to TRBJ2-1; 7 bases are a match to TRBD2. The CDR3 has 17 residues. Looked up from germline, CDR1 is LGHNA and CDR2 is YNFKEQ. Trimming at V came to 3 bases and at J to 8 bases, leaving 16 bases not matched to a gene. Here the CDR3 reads CASSHHGRASSPHEQFF. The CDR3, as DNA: TGTGCCAGCAGCCACCATGGGAGGGCCTCATCGCCCCATGAGCAGTTCTTC.

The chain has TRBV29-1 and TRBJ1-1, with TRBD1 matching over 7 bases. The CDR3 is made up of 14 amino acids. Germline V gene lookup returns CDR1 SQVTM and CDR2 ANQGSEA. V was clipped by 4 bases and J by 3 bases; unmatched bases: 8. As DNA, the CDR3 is TGCAGCGTTGGACGACAGGGTCTGGACACTGAAGCTTTCTTT. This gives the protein CSVGRQGLDTEAFF.

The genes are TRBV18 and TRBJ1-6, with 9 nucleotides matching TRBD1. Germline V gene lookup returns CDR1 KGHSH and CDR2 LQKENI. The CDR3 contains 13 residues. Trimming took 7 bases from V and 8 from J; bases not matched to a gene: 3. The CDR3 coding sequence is TGTGCCAGCTGCCGGGACAGGGATTCACCCCTCCACTTT. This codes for CASCRDRDSPLHF. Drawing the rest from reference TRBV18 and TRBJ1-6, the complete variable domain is NAGVMQNPRHLVRRRGQEARLRCSPMKGHSHVYWYRQLPEEGLKFMVYLQKENIIDESGMPKERFSAEFPKEGPSILRIQQVVRGDSAAYFCASCRDRDSPLHFGNGTRLTVT.

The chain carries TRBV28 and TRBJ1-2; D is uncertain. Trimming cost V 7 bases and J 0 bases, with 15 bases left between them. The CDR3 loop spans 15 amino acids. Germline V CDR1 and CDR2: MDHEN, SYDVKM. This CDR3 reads CASISPAEANYGYTF. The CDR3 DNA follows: TGTGCCAGCATCTCACCAGCGGAGGCTAACTATGGCTACACCTTC.

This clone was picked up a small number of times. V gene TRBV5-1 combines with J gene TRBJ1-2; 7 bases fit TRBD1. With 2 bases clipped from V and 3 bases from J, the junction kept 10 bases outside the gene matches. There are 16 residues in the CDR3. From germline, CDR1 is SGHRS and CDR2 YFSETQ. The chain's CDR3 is CASSFGPQGVDYGYTF. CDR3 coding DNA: TGCGCCAGCAGCTTCGGGCCCCAGGGGGTGGACTATGGCTACACCTTC. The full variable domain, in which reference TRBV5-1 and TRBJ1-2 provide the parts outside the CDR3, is KAGVTQTPRYLIKTRGQQVTLSCSPISGHRSVSWYQQTPGQGLQFLFEYFSETQRNKGNFPGRFSGRQFSNSRSEMNVSTLELGDSALYLCASSFGPQGVDYGYTFGSGTRLTVV.

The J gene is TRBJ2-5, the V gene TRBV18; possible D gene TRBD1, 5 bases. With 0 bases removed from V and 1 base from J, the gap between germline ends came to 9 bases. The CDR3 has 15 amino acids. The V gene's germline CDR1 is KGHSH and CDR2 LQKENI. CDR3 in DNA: TGTGCCAGCTCACCACCTTTTCAGGGCCAAGAGACCCAGTACTTC. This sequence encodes CASSPPFQGQETQYF.

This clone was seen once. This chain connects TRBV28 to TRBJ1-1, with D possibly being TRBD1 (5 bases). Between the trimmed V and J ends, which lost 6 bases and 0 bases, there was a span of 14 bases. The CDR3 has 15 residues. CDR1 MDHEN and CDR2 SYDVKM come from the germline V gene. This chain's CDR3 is CASSPFDSLNTEAFF. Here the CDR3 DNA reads TGTGCCAGCAGCCCTTTCGACAGTCTGAACACTGAAGCTTTCTTT.

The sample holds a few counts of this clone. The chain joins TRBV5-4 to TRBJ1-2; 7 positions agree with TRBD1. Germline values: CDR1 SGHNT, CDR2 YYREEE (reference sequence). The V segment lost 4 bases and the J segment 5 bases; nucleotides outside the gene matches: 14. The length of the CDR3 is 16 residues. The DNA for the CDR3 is TGTGCCAGCAGCCAACAATCCCGGGACAGAGGATATGGCTACACCTTC. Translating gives CASSQQSRDRGYGYTF. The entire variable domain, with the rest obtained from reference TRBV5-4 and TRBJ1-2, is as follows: ETGVTQSPTHLIKTRGQQVTLRCSSQSGHNTVSWYQQALGQGPQFIFQYYREEENGRGNFPPRFSGLQFPNYSSELNVNALELDDSALYLCASSQQSRDRGYGYTFGSGTRLTVV.

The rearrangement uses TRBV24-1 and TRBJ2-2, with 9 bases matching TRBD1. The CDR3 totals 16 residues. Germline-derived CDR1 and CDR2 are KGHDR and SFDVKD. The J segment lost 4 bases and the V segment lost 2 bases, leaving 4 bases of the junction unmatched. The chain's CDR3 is CATSDWGQGGTGELFF. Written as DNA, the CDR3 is TGTGCCACCAGTGATTGGGGACAGGGCGGCACCGGGGAGCTGTTTTTT.

The CDR3 is CASSTETQVVRSNEQFF. DNA of the CDR3: TGTGCCAGCAGCACCGAAACACAGGTTGTGAGGAGCAATGAGCAGTTCTTC. The chain combines TRBV11-2 with TRBJ2-1, with D perhaps TRBD1 (5 bases). The CDR3 consists of 17 residues. Per the germline V gene, CDR1 is SGHAT and CDR2 is FQNNGV. With 5 bases removed from V and 6 bases from J, the gap between germline ends came to 23 bases. The full variable domain, its missing parts supplied by reference TRBV11-2 and TRBJ2-1, is EAGVAQSPRYKIIEKRQSVAFWCNPISGHATLYWYQQILGQGPKLLIQFQNNGVVDDSQLPKDRFSAERLKGVDSTLKIQPAKLEDSAVYLCASSTETQVVRSNEQFFGPGTRLTVL.

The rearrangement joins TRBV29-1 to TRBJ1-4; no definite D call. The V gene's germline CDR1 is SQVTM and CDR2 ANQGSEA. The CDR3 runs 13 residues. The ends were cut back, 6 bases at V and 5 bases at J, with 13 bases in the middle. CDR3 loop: CSVRRPLNEKLFF. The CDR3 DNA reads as TGCAGCGTGAGGAGGCCCTTAAATGAAAAACTGTTTTTT.

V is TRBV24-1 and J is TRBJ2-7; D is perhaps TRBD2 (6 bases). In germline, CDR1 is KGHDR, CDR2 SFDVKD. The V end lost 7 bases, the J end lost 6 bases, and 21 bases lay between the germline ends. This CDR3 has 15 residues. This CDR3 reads CATSRSGTRATEQYF. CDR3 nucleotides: TGTGCCACCAGCCGTAGCGGAACCCGGGCTACCGAGCAGTACTTC.

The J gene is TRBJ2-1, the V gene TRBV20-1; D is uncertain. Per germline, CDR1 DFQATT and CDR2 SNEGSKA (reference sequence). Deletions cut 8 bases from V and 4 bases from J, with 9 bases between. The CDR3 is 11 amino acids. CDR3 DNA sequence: TGCAGTATCCTCGGGTACAATGAGCAGTTCTTC. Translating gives CSILGYNEQFF.

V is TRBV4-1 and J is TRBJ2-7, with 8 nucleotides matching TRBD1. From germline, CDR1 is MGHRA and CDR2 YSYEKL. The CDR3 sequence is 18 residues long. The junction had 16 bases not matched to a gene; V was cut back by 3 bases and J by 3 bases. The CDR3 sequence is CASSHHAGQGMRVYEQYF. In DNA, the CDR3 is TGCGCCAGCAGCCACCATGCCGGACAGGGAATGCGAGTCTACGAGCAGTACTTC.

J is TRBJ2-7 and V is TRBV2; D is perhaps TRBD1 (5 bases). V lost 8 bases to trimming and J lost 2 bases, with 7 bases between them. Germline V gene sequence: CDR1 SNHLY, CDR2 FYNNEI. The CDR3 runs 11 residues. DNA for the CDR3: TGTGCCAGCGAGACAGCCTACGAGCAGTACTTC. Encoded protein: CASETAYEQYF.

Here the CDR3 reads CASSLSTSGDTQYF. The CDR3 DNA follows: TGCGCCAGCAGCCTGTCGACTAGCGGAGATACGCAGTATTTT. V gene TRBV5-1 combines with J gene TRBJ2-3, with 9 bases that match TRBD2. V shed 4 bases and J 5 bases; nucleotides not matched to a gene: 5. The germline gives CDR1 SGHRS, CDR2 YFSETQ. This CDR3 is 14 amino acids long.

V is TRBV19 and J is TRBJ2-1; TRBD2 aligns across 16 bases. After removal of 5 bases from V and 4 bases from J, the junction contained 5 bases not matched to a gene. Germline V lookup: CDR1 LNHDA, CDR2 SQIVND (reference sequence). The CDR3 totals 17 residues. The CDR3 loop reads CASSAGLAGGWYNEQFF. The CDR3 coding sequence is TGTGCCAGTAGTGCGGGACTAGCGGGAGGGTGGTACAATGAGCAGTTCTTC.

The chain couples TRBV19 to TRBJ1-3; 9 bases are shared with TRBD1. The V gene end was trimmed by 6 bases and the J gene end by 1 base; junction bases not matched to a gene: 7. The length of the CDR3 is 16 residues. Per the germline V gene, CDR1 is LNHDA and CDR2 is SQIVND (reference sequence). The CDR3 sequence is CASRGQGPHSGNTIYF. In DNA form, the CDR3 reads TGTGCCAGTAGAGGACAGGGGCCGCATTCTGGAAACACCATATATTTT.

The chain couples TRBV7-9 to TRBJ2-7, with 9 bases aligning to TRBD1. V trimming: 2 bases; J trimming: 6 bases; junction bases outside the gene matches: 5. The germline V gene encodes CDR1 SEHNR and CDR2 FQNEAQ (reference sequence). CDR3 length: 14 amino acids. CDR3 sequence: CASSLWDRASEQYF. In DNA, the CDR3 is TGTGCCAGCAGCTTATGGGACAGGGCCAGCGAGCAGTACTTC. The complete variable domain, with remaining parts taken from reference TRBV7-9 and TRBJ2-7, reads DTGVSQNPRHKITKRGQNVTFRCDPISEHNRLYWYRQTLGQGPEFLTYFQNEAQLEKSRLLSDRFSAERPKGSFSTLEIQRTEQGDSAMYLCASSLWDRASEQYFGPGTRLTVT.